This TCR beta chain was sequenced in a study of T-cell memory formation after mild COVID-19. TCRdb analysed the 5' RACE reads with MiXCR anew, one entry per CDR3 protein. The table lists around 340,000 distinct CDR3 sequences, around 21% of them singletons. This clonotype has just a few counts. Unmatched junction bases numbered 4, after V lost 7 bases and J lost 2 bases. The germline V gene encodes CDR1 GTSNPN and CDR2 SVGIG (reference sequence). The CDR3 has 13 residues. The clonotype originates from an adult woman who had mild COVID-19 (a few samples of this study predate the infection). Cell type and time point are not known. Sequencing input: PBMCs or a T cell subset sorted from them (not recorded which). The V gene is TRBV30, the J gene TRBJ2-3; TRBD2 matches at 9 bases. CDR3 DNA sequence: TGTGCCTCGACTAGCGGCAACACAGATACGCAGTATTTT. Translated: CASTSGNTDTQYF.